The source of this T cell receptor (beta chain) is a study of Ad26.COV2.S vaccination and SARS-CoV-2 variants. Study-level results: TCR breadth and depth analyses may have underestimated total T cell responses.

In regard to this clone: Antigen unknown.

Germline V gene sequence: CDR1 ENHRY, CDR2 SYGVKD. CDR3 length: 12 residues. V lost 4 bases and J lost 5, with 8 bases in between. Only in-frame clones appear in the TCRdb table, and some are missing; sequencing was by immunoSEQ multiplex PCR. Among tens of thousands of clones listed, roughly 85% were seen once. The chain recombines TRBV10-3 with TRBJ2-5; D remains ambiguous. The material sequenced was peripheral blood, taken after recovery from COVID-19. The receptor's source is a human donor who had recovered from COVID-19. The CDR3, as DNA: TGTGCCATCAGTGTTGATTCTGAGACCCAGTACTTC. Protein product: CAISVDSETQYF.